This TCR beta chain was identified during a study of blood T cell repertoires in COVID-19. Cohort allocation depended upon clinical history that participants reported. Recovered Cohort 3 donors showed two negative PCRs, clearance, or symptom resolution. In the study's own analysis: Amplifying reference gene primers gave estimates of nucleated cell counts. Measured with immunoSEQ multiplex PCR; TCRdb has only the in-frame clones, and not every one. From that table come the V and J calls and clone size; the DNA was used to work out D and trimming. The sample lists some 330,000 clones, 85% to 90% occurring once. The receptor was isolated from a man aged 25 to 40 who had recovered from COVID-19. The sample taken for sequencing was PBMCs or T cells enriched from blood (not recorded which).

The CDR3 DNA follows: TGTGCCAGTAGTCCCCAGGGAAGTTTCAACTCACCCCTCCACTTT. Its protein product is CASSPQGSFNSPLHF. The V and J genes are TRBV19 and TRBJ1-6; D is possibly TRBD1 (5 bases). Germline V gene sequence: CDR1 LNHDA, CDR2 SQIVND (reference sequence). The CDR3 length is 15 residues. V was pared by 5 bases and J by 10 bases, with 18 bases between.